A few counts support the clone carrying this T cell receptor beta chain. Its cognate antigen is unknown. This sample is part of a study of T-cell memory formation after mild COVID-19. The overall study: The study found TCR clusters largely donor specific.

TCRdb ran MiXCR on the 5' RACE reads and lists one entry per CDR3 protein. The table records 80,000 to 95,000 distinct CDR3 sequences, roughly 25% of them present only once. Overall study results and limits: Prior to infection, memory already included some responding clones, suggesting cross-reactive memory joined. Most CD4+ clones that shrank were in CM and EM, while CD8+ ones turned up in EMRA. Clones that contracted from day 15 to 85 had balanced CD4/CD8; later expanders were CD4+ biased.

From germline, CDR1 is SQVTM and CDR2 ANQGSEA. The ends were cut back, 6 bases at V and 4 bases at J, with 15 bases in the middle. CDR3 length equals 13 residues. This TCR was recovered from a man between 18 and 29 years old who had mild COVID-19 (a few samples of this study predate the infection). Cell type and time point are not known. V gene TRBV29-1 combines with J gene TRBJ1-2; no reliable D call. The specimen was PBMCs or a T cell subset sorted from them (not recorded which). This CDR3 is CSVPDSGSYGYTF. In DNA form, the CDR3 reads TGCAGCGTCCCCGATTCCGGTAGCTATGGCTACACCTTC.